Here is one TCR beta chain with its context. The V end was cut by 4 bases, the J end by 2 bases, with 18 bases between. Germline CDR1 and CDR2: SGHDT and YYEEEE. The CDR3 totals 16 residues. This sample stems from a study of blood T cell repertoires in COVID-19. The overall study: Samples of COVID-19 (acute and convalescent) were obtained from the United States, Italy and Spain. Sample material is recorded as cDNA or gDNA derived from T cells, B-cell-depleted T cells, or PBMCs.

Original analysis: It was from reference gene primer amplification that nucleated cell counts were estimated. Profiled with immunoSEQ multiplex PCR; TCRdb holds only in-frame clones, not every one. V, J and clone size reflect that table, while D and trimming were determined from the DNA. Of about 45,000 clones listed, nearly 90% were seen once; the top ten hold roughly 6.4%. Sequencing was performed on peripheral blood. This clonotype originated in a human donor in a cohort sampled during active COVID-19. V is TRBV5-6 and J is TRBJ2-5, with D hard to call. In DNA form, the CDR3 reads TGTGCCAGCAGCCTACCGGTCACCATTCATCAAGAGACCCAGTACTTC. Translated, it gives CASSLPVTIHQETQYF. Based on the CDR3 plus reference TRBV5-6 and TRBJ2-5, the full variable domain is DAGVTQSPTHLIKTRGQQVTLRCSPKSGHDTVSWYQQALGQGPQFIFQYYEEEERQRGNFPDRFSGHQFPNYSSELNVNALLLGDSALYLCASSLPVTIHQETQYFGPGTRLLVL.